Listed here is a single T cell receptor beta chain. Its matching antigen is unknown. V lost 5 bases, J lost 1 base, and 13 bases stayed unmatched. The V gene's germline CDR1 is MDHEN and CDR2 SYDVKM. The CDR3 sequence is 18 residues long. This specimen belongs to a study of blood T cells in healthy people across ages. Study findings and constraints: While age rose, TCR beta diversity per million T cells dropped in a roughly linear way.

Primers used in a second PCR of about 6 to 11 cycles were a sample-barcoded 5' primer and a J-beta primer mix. MiXCR, applied by TCRdb to the 5' RACE reads, yields one record per CDR3 protein. The table has over 300,000 distinct CDR3 sequences, more than 45% seen once. The chain employs TRBV28 and TRBJ2-1, with TRBD2 matching over 8 bases. The sequencing sample was made of blood. This TCR came from a man aged 60 to 75 in good health. The CDR3 nucleotides read TGTGCCAGCAGTCCAATATGGGTAGCGGGGAATTCCTACAATGAGCAGTTCTTC. Translated: CASSPIWVAGNSYNEQFF.